One sample yielded the 23 T cell receptor beta chains listed below, sequenced in a study of blood T cell repertoires in COVID-19. Here immunoSEQ multiplex PCR was the method, and the copy in TCRdb shows in-frame clones only, minus some. The data show roughly 390,000 clones, with about 90% seen just once and more than 9% held by the top ten. The sequenced sample consisted of peripheral blood. The receptor set was obtained from a woman in her 30s with COVID-19, enrolled during active disease.

The rearrangement uses TRBV9 and TRBJ2-3; 7 bases map to TRBD2. The CDR3 is made up of 14 amino acids. CDR1 is SGDLS, CDR2 YYNGEE, per germline. J lost 4 bases, V lost 9 bases, and 11 bases had no gene match. In DNA form, the CDR3 reads TGTGCCACCAACCGGGGGGAGTCCGCAGATACGCAGTATTTT. Encoded protein: CATNRGESADTQYF.

The chain links TRBV7-9 to TRBJ2-1; 11 nucleotides align to TRBD2. V shed 10 bases, J shed 4 bases, and the junction held 9 bases outside the gene matches. Germline V lookup: CDR1 SEHNR, CDR2 FQNEAQ (reference sequence). There are 15 residues in the CDR3. The CDR3 DNA is TGTGCCACCAAGACCGGGACTAGCGGATACAATGAGCAGTTCTTC. Translating it yields CATKTGTSGYNEQFF.

The chain is built from TRBV13 and TRBJ2-3; 8 bases match TRBD2. Trimming removed 3 bases from V and 3 bases from J; junction bases left unmatched: 5. Germline V CDR1 and CDR2: PRHDT, FYEKMQ (reference sequence). The CDR3 is made up of 15 amino acids. CDR3 sequence reads: CASSFSGSGTDTQYF. As DNA, the CDR3 is TGTGCCAGCAGCTTCAGCGGGAGTGGAACAGATACGCAGTATTTT.

This rearrangement joins TRBV6-5 to TRBJ2-7; D might be TRBD2 (5 bases). V was cut by 6 bases and J by 3 bases, with 15 bases left in between. The CDR3 runs 14 residues. The V gene's germline CDR1 is MNHEY and CDR2 SVGAGI. CDR3 sequence (DNA): TGTGCCAGCAGCCGCACTAGTAAGGGCTACGAGCAGTACTTC. Protein product: CASSRTSKGYEQYF.

The V gene is TRBV11-2, the J gene TRBJ2-7, with TRBD2 as a possible D gene (5 bases). Trimming left V 1 base short and J 2 bases short, with 9 bases between. CDR3 length: 14 residues. The germline gives CDR1 SGHAT, CDR2 FQNNGV. CDR3 DNA: TGTGCCAGCAGCTTAGGGGCGGGCACCTACGAGCAGTACTTC. Translation gives CASSLGAGTYEQYF.

The V gene is TRBV19, the J gene TRBJ2-5, with D perhaps matching TRBD2 (5 bases). Looked up from germline, CDR1 is LNHDA and CDR2 is SQIVND (reference sequence). The CDR3 length is 13 residues. Trimming shortened V by 1 base and J by 4 bases, and 7 bases separated the two germline ends. CDR3 region: CASSIVGVETQYF. CDR3 coding DNA: TGTGCCAGTAGTATAGTCGGGGTAGAGACCCAGTACTTC.

V gene TRBV28 combines with J gene TRBJ1-2, with a weak D call TRBD1 (6 bases). Trimming took 8 bases from V and 2 from J, leaving 9 bases between them. CDR1 MDHEN and CDR2 SYDVKM come from the germline V gene. The CDR3 runs 12 residues. CDR3 residues: CASQGSNYGYTF. DNA for the CDR3: TGTGCCAGCCAGGGGTCCAACTATGGCTACACCTTC.

The V and J genes are TRBV28 and TRBJ1-5, with 8 bases fitting TRBD1. Trimming cost V 4 bases and J 6 bases; bases outside gene matches: 11. Germline-derived CDR1 and CDR2 are MDHEN and SYDVKM. The CDR3 runs 16 residues. The CDR3 region is CASSSSRGLWGQPQHF. The DNA of the CDR3 is TGTGCCAGCAGTTCCTCCAGGGGGCTTTGGGGTCAGCCCCAGCATTTT. Full variable domain (outside the CDR3, taken from reference TRBV28 and TRBJ1-5): DVKVTQSSRYLVKRTGEKVFLECVQDMDHENMFWYRQDPGLGLRLIYFSYDVKMKEKGDIPEGYSVSREKKERFSLILESASTNQTSMYLCASSSSRGLWGQPQHFGDGTRLSIL.

The chain combines TRBV30 with TRBJ1-1; D not resolved. Looked up from germline, CDR1 is GTSNPN and CDR2 is SVGIG (reference sequence). The V and J ends lost 8 bases and 8 bases respectively, with 12 bases between them. The CDR3 is 10 residues long. Written as DNA, the CDR3 is TGTGCCGGACTAAGGACCGAAGCTTTCTTT. Translated: CAGLRTEAFF.

The chain couples TRBV7-6 to TRBJ1-1; 7 nucleotides align to TRBD1. The germline gives CDR1 SGHVS, CDR2 FNYEAQ. The CDR3 loop spans 14 amino acids. J gave up 5 bases and V 5 bases, and 8 bases lay outside the gene matches. The CDR3 region is CASSHRGWETEAFF. The CDR3 nucleotides are TGTGCCAGCAGCCACAGGGGCTGGGAAACTGAAGCTTTCTTT.

The V gene is TRBV7-9, the J gene TRBJ2-2; 14 nucleotides agree with TRBD2. CDR3 length: 16 residues. The ends lost 6 bases at V and 9 bases at J; junction bases unmatched: 9. Germline loops: CDR1 SEHNR, CDR2 FQNEAQ (reference sequence). CDR3 region: CASREPGLAGERELFF. The CDR3 coding sequence is TGTGCCAGCAGAGAACCGGGACTAGCGGGAGAACGGGAGCTGTTTTTT.

This chain uses TRBV7-9 with TRBJ2-3; D is perhaps TRBD1 (7 bases). Germline lookup yields CDR1 SEHNR and CDR2 FQNEAQ (reference sequence). The CDR3 extends over 16 amino acids. The V end was cut by 5 bases, the J end by 2 bases, with 17 bases between. In DNA form, the CDR3 reads TGTGCCAGCAGCCCACACGGCAGGGGGGTCACAGATACGCAGTATTTT. Protein product: CASSPHGRGVTDTQYF.

The chain carries TRBV30 and TRBJ2-3; 11 bases fit TRBD2. The CDR3 sequence is 15 residues long. The V segment lost 5 bases and the J segment 2 bases; nucleotides outside the gene matches: 6. Germline-derived CDR1 and CDR2 are GTSNPN and SVGIG (reference sequence). CDR3 residues: CAWGGTSGSTDTQYF. The CDR3 region has the DNA TGTGCCTGGGGGGGGACTAGCGGATCCACAGATACGCAGTATTTT.

This clone was seen once. The chain couples TRBV28 to TRBJ1-1; D gene unclear. Germline CDR1 is MDHEN and CDR2 is SYDVKM. The CDR3 extends over 13 amino acids. V was pared by 6 bases and J by 1 base, with 9 bases between. The CDR3 DNA is TGTGCCAGCAGCCCCGGGAGGAACACTGAAGCTTTCTTT. It yields the protein CASSPGRNTEAFF. The complete variable domain, with remaining parts taken from reference TRBV28 and TRBJ1-1, reads DVKVTQSSRYLVKRTGEKVFLECVQDMDHENMFWYRQDPGLGLRLIYFSYDVKMKEKGDIPEGYSVSREKKERFSLILESASTNQTSMYLCASSPGRNTEAFFGQGTRLTVV.

The chain has TRBV6-5 and TRBJ1-1, with D maybe TRBD1 (5 bases). Looked up from germline, CDR1 is MNHEY and CDR2 is SVGAGI. The CDR3 totals 14 residues. The V and J ends lost 7 bases and 1 base respectively, with 13 bases between them. The CDR3 loop is CASTNTGGNTEAFF. The CDR3 DNA is TGTGCCAGCACCAACACGGGGGGGAACACTGAAGCTTTCTTT.

V gene TRBV5-1 combines with J gene TRBJ2-5; D might be TRBD1 (6 bases). CDR3 length: 13 amino acids. The germline gives CDR1 SGHRS, CDR2 YFSETQ. V lost 4 bases and J lost 5, with 12 bases in between. Here the CDR3 reads CASSPGTFETQYF. The CDR3 coding sequence is TGCGCCAGCAGCCCCGGGACATTTGAGACCCAGTACTTC.

This clone was detected a few times. The chain combines TRBV6-4 with TRBJ2-1; D possibly corresponds to TRBD2 (5 bases). This CDR3 comprises 15 residues. CDR1 is MRHNA and CDR2 is SNTAGT in the germline V gene. Deletions cut 0 bases from V and 8 bases from J, with 14 bases between. The CDR3 DNA reads TGTGCCAGCAGTGACTCGAGCTCTCGGGGAGATGAGCAGTTCTTC. As protein: CASSDSSSRGDEQFF.

CDR3 nucleotide sequence: TGCGCCAGCAGCTTGCTCCCGGATGGAGCTAACTATGGCTACACCTTC. The encoded protein is CASSLLPDGANYGYTF. This rearrangement joins TRBV5-1 to TRBJ1-2; no definite D call. This CDR3 comprises 16 residues. Deletions cut 1 base from V and 0 bases from J, with 13 bases between. Germline V gene lookup returns CDR1 SGHRS and CDR2 YFSETQ.

The rearrangement uses TRBV6-5 and TRBJ2-7, with TRBD2 identical over 8 bases. The germline gives CDR1 MNHEY, CDR2 SVGAGI. Trimming cost V 5 bases and J 2 bases; bases outside gene matches: 8. The CDR3 runs to 15 residues. CDR3 sequence: CASSPRIAGTYEQYF. The CDR3 nucleotides read TGTGCCAGCAGTCCCCGGATAGCGGGGACCTACGAGCAGTACTTC.

CDR3 amino acids: CASSFRGKHEQYF. CDR3 sequence (DNA): TGTGCCAGCAGCTTCAGAGGGAAACACGAGCAGTACTTC. The chain carries TRBV5-6 and TRBJ2-7; TRBD2 might be the D (5 bases). This CDR3 contains 13 residues. The V gene's germline CDR1 is SGHDT and CDR2 YYEEEE. Trimming stripped 2 bases from V and 5 bases from J, with 11 bases between.

The genes are TRBV6-1 and TRBJ2-5, with TRBD2 matching over 9 bases. The CDR3 covers 16 residues. V shed 2 bases, J shed 7 bases, and the junction held 11 bases outside the gene matches. Germline V gene sequence: CDR1 MNHNS, CDR2 SASEGT. This CDR3 reads CASSERRLAALGTQYF. The CDR3, as DNA: TGTGCCAGCAGTGAACGGAGACTAGCGGCCTTGGGGACCCAGTACTTC.

The chain combines TRBV5-4 with TRBJ2-1; D remains unclear. V was clipped by 3 bases and J by 11 bases, with 9 bases between them. Germline V gene data show CDR1 as SGHNT and CDR2 as YYREEE (reference sequence). This CDR3 is built from 11 residues. The CDR3 bases are TGTGCCAGCAGCTCCGGGTCGCAGCAGTTCTTC. Protein: CASSSGSQQFF.

The chain recombines TRBV4-1 with TRBJ1-1, with D tentatively TRBD1 (5 bases). The CDR3 has 14 amino acids. The V end was cut by 5 bases, the J end by 4 bases, with 14 bases between. Germline V gives CDR1 MGHRA, CDR2 YSYEKL. This chain's CDR3 is CASSSPGRATEAFF. Written as DNA, the CDR3 is TGCGCCAGCAGCTCTCCAGGCAGGGCCACTGAAGCTTTCTTT.